The clone carrying this T cell receptor (beta chain) was recorded once. Its matching antigen is unknown. V shed 8 bases, J shed 6 bases, and the junction held 6 bases outside the gene matches. This CDR3 has 12 residues. CDR1 and CDR2 (germline): MDHEN, SYDVKM. The data are from a study of yellow fever vaccine responses in identical twins. The study, taken as a whole, reports: Twins reportedly had a vaccine T cell response that seemed partly convergent, partly personalized.

TCRdb re-derived calls from the RT-PCR reads in MiXCR, one entry per CDR3 protein. The repertoire holds fewer than 9,500 distinct CDR3 sequences, with 65% to 85% as singletons. This clonotype was sampled from a woman under 30 who received the yellow fever vaccine. The chain links TRBV28 to TRBJ2-7, with 8 positions matching TRBD1. The source material was T cells from blood (PBMCs), unsorted or a sorted subset (not recorded which), sampled before or after yellow fever vaccination (not recorded which). The CDR3 coding sequence is TGTGCCAGCGTCACAGGGGGGCGCGAGCAGTACTTC. It translates to CASVTGGREQYF.